The 9 T cell receptor beta chains below were found in one sample sequenced in a study of blood T cells in healthy people across ages. PCR was performed a second time for about 7 to 11 cycles using a sample-barcoded 5' primer and a J-beta primer mix. MiXCR, applied by TCRdb to the 5' RACE reads, yields one record per CDR3 protein. Among hundreds of thousands of distinct CDR3 sequences, about 54% were seen once, and the ten largest hold 30% to 40%. The sequenced sample was blood. The receptors derive from a man in his 60s in good health.

The gene calls are TRBV24-1 and TRBJ2-1; D gene uncertain. Germline CDR1 and CDR2: KGHDR and SFDVKD. V dropped 5 bases and J dropped 3 bases, with 7 bases sitting between them. CDR3 length equals 13 residues. As DNA, the CDR3 is TGTGCCACCAGTGGGGCGGACTACAATGAGCAGTTCTTC. This translates into CATSGADYNEQFF.

The chain carries TRBV2 and TRBJ2-7; unclear D gene. The germline V gene encodes CDR1 SNHLY and CDR2 FYNNEI. V was shortened by 6 bases and J by 3 bases, with 15 bases between the two germline ends. The CDR3 contains 14 residues. The CDR3 loop is CASSVVGQSYEQYF. The CDR3 region has the DNA TGTGCCAGCAGCGTAGTGGGTCAGAGCTACGAGCAGTACTTC. Drawing the rest from reference TRBV2 and TRBJ2-7, the complete variable domain is EPEVTQTPSHQVTQMGQEVILRCVPISNHLYFYWYRQILGQKVEFLVSFYNNEISEKSEIFDDQFSVERPDGSNFTLKIRSTKLEDSAMYFCASSVVGQSYEQYFGPGTRLTVT.

This sequence joins TRBV27 and TRBJ2-7; D possibly uses TRBD1 or TRBD2 (7 bases each). This CDR3 region has 14 residues. Trimming removed 8 bases at V and 2 bases at J, with 16 bases between. Germline-derived CDR1 and CDR2 are MNHEY and SMNVEV (reference sequence). The CDR3 region has the DNA TGTGCCAGCGGCAGGGGGGGGACCCCCTACGAGCAGTACTTC. It yields the protein CASGRGGTPYEQYF.

This chain connects TRBV27 to TRBJ2-7, with TRBD2 matching 7 bases. Looked up from germline, CDR1 is MNHEY and CDR2 is SMNVEV (reference sequence). Trimming took 6 bases from V and 4 from J; bases not matched to a gene: 6. This CDR3 spans 13 amino acids. The CDR3 sequence is CASSRLATYEQYF. CDR3 in DNA: TGTGCCAGCAGCCGACTAGCAACATACGAGCAGTACTTC.

CDR3 coding DNA: TGTGCCAGCAGTGTGCCCCGGGACAGGGAGATTATGCGTGGCTACACCTTC. Its translation: CASSVPRDREIMRGYTF. The chain is built from TRBV25-1 and TRBJ1-2; the match to TRBD1 covers 9 bases. This CDR3 has 17 residues. Germline CDR1 MGHDK, CDR2 SYGVNS. After removal of 4 bases from V and 7 bases from J, the junction contained 16 bases not matched to a gene.

This chain joins TRBV13 and TRBJ1-2, with a weak D call TRBD1 (6 bases). From germline, CDR1 is PRHDT and CDR2 FYEKMQ (reference sequence). The CDR3 runs 16 residues. V lost 0 bases and J lost 4, with 15 bases in between. CDR3 sequence: CASSLGGGPYLYGYTF. CDR3 sequence (DNA): TGTGCCAGCAGCTTAGGGGGGGGGCCCTATCTCTATGGCTACACCTTC.

The V call is TRBV28, the J call TRBJ1-1; D might be TRBD1 (6 bases). In germline, CDR1 is MDHEN, CDR2 SYDVKM. V was clipped by 5 bases and J by 1 base, with 14 bases between them. CDR3 length: 15 amino acids. CDR3 in DNA: TGTGCCAGCAGTCTCCCCGGGACATCGAACACTGAAGCTTTCTTT. It yields the protein CASSLPGTSNTEAFF.

This chain joins TRBV11-2 and TRBJ2-3; TRBD2 is a possible D gene (6 bases). CDR3 length: 16 amino acids. Per germline, CDR1 SGHAT and CDR2 FQNNGV. V was pared by 4 bases and J by 2 bases, with 16 bases between. DNA of the CDR3: TGTGCCAGCAGCTCCCCCGGGAGAGGCCCCACAGATACGCAGTATTTT. As protein: CASSSPGRGPTDTQYF.

The rearrangement joins TRBV20-1 to TRBJ1-2, with D maybe TRBD1 (6 bases). V lost 5 bases, J lost 7 bases, and 17 bases lay in between. The CDR3 is 13 amino acids. CDR1 and CDR2 (germline): DFQATT, SNEGSKA (reference sequence). DNA for the CDR3: TGCAGTGCTTGGAGACAGGCCGGGAGTGGCTACACCTTC. Protein product: CSAWRQAGSGYTF.